This T cell receptor beta chain was documented in a study of T cells in Graves' hyperthyroidism and ophthalmopathy. Using RNA transcripts as the source, TCR beta CDR3 regions were amplified. HTBI primers drove first-round RT-PCR of the TCR CDR3. MiXCR, applied by TCRdb to the multiplex PCR reads, yields one record per CDR3 protein. This table holds 450,000 to 650,000 distinct CDR3 sequences, more than 20% found once. This clonotype was seen at least ten times. In germline, CDR1 is MDHEN, CDR2 SYDVKM. The CDR3 extends over 12 amino acids. V was clipped by 10 bases and J by 4 bases, with 13 bases between them.

Material for sequencing was blood. This chain uses TRBV28 with TRBJ1-2; D gene unclear. The TCR comes from a young man with Graves' hyperthyroidism. CDR3 in amino acids: CATRRLTYGYTF. The CDR3 bases are TGTGCCACCAGGCGGCTTACCTATGGCTACACCTTC.